A single sample is the source of the 24 T cell receptor beta chains below, sequenced in a study of blood T cell repertoires in COVID-19. Assay: immunoSEQ multiplex PCR; the TCRdb copy retains only in-frame clones and omits some. The data contain under 140,000 clones, about 88% of them singletons. Sequencing was performed on peripheral blood. The receptors shown here come from a woman aged 50 to 60 with acute or convalescent COVID-19.

V and J are TRBV28 and TRBJ1-3, with TRBD1 as a possible D gene (6 bases). V shed 5 bases and J shed 0 bases, with 17 bases lying between them. The CDR3 spans 17 residues. Germline lookup yields CDR1 MDHEN and CDR2 SYDVKM. As DNA, the CDR3 is TGTGCCAGCAGTCCTTGGTCCTCAGGGGCCTCTGGAAACACCATATATTTT. This translates into CASSPWSSGASGNTIYF.

The chain carries TRBV6-6 and TRBJ1-5, with 10 bases aligning to TRBD1. This CDR3 spans 13 amino acids. V dropped 6 bases and J dropped 6; count of bases not matched to a gene: 2. The germline gives CDR1 MNHNY, CDR2 SVGAGI (reference sequence). The CDR3, as DNA: TGTGCCAGCAGGGGACAGGGGATTCAGCCCCAGCATTTT. Translated: CASRGQGIQPQHF.

Notes on this clone: The junction does not match germline at one end; this may be a read error. The V gene is TRBV14, the J gene TRBJ2-1; 8 bases agree with TRBD2. Germline V gives CDR1 SGHDN, CDR2 FVKESK. The CDR3 covers 16 residues. CDR3 DNA: TGTGCCAGCAGCCTTGGACTAGCCAGGGTCTACGATGAGCAGTTCTTC. Its translation is CASSLGLARVYDEQFF.

CDR3 nucleotide sequence: TGTGCCAGCAGCCGAGACAGGGGAACCCCTGAAGCTTTCTTT. Translation gives CASSRDRGTPEAFF. The chain combines TRBV6-5 with TRBJ1-1, with 8 bases lining up with TRBD1. Germline V gives CDR1 MNHEY, CDR2 SVGAGI. The CDR3 covers 14 residues. The trim removed 6 bases at V and 6 bases at J, leaving 9 bases unmatched.

V and J are TRBV28 and TRBJ2-7; D is unresolved. CDR1 is MDHEN, CDR2 SYDVKM, per germline. Between the trimmed V and J ends, which lost 5 bases and 4 bases, there was a span of 6 bases. The CDR3 runs to 11 residues. CDR3 DNA sequence: TGTGCCAGCAGTACAGAATACGAGCAGTACTTC. This gives the protein CASSTEYEQYF.

J is TRBJ2-6 and V is TRBV7-9; a possible D gene is TRBD1 (6 bases). V gave up 0 bases and J gave up 2 bases, with 14 bases separating them. The CDR3 totals 18 residues. Germline V lookup: CDR1 SEHNR, CDR2 FQNEAQ (reference sequence). The CDR3 DNA is TGTGCCAGCAGCTTAGCAACAGGGTTTTCTACTGGGGCCAACGTCCTGACTTTC. Its protein product is CASSLATGFSTGANVLTF.

The chain employs TRBV24-1 and TRBJ1-6, with D possibly TRBD1 on 6 matching bases. The germline gives CDR1 KGHDR, CDR2 SFDVKD. The V end was cut by 5 bases, the J end by 7 bases, with 14 bases between. The CDR3 runs to 15 residues. CDR3 coding DNA: TGTGCCACCAGTGCGGGTACAGGGATGAATTCACCCCTCCACTTT. Translation gives CATSAGTGMNSPLHF.

This clone has just a few counts. The chain couples TRBV15 to TRBJ2-3, with D perhaps TRBD1 (6 bases). The CDR3 length is 17 residues. CDR1 LNHNV and CDR2 YYDKDF come from the germline V gene (reference sequence). Trimming left V 2 bases short and J 0 bases short, with 15 bases between. The CDR3 sequence: CATSRFPRTGSTDTQYF. In DNA form, the CDR3 reads TGTGCCACCAGCAGATTCCCTCGCACAGGGAGCACAGATACGCAGTATTTT.

This clone appeared a few times. This chain connects TRBV3-1 (or the pseudogene TRBV3-2) to TRBJ2-1; TRBD2 matches at 7 bases. Germline values: CDR1 LGHDT, CDR2 YNNKEL (reference sequence). CDR3 size: 16 residues. Trimming took 4 bases from V and 6 from J; bases not matched to a gene: 12. The CDR3 coding sequence is TGTGCCAGCAGCCGCGGCCTAGCGGCACTTGGCAATGAGCAGTTCTTC. Translating it yields CASSRGLAALGNEQFF.

This rearrangement joins TRBV2 to TRBJ2-1; a possible D gene is TRBD1 (5 bases). CDR1 and CDR2 from the germline V gene are SNHLY and FYNNEI. The CDR3 covers 14 residues. The V and J ends lost 8 bases and 6 bases respectively, with 17 bases between them. The CDR3 reads CASGASALVNEQFF. The CDR3, as DNA: TGTGCCAGCGGGGCATCGGCCCTCGTCAATGAGCAGTTCTTC.

The chain employs TRBV11-2 and TRBJ2-7; 7 positions agree with TRBD2. Losses at the gene ends were 1 base for V and 2 bases for J; bases not matched to a gene: 5. This CDR3 is 15 amino acids long. Germline values: CDR1 SGHAT, CDR2 FQNNGV. This CDR3 reads CASSLGAGTTYEQYF. The CDR3 DNA reads as TGTGCCAGCAGCTTAGGGGCCGGGACTACCTACGAGCAGTACTTC.

This clone was seen a few times. The CDR3 is CASSIGVSTEAFF. CDR3 bases: TGTGCCAGTAGTATCGGGGTCAGCACTGAAGCTTTCTTT. The rearrangement links TRBV19 to TRBJ1-1; D is unclear. The CDR3 sequence is 13 residues long. CDR1 and CDR2 (germline): LNHDA, SQIVND (reference sequence). V was trimmed by 3 bases and J by 4 bases, leaving 9 bases between them.

The V and J genes are TRBV6-5 and TRBJ1-5; 10 bases line up with TRBD1. CDR3 length: 15 amino acids. J gave up 4 bases and V 6 bases, and 6 bases lay outside the gene matches. Germline V gene lookup returns CDR1 MNHEY and CDR2 SVGAGI. CDR3 loop: CASRPDRGRNQPQHF. CDR3 coding DNA: TGTGCCAGCAGGCCAGACAGGGGGCGTAATCAGCCCCAGCATTTT.

The chain uses TRBV14 and TRBJ1-2, with 10 bases identical to TRBD1. Germline V gene data show CDR1 as SGHDN and CDR2 as FVKESK. There are 16 residues in the CDR3. V gave up 0 bases and J gave up 8 bases; unmatched junction bases: 9. The CDR3 sequence: CASSQDEVGTGDGYTF. The CDR3 DNA reads TGTGCCAGCAGCCAAGATGAAGTCGGGACAGGGGACGGCTACACCTTC.

V gene TRBV5-1 combines with J gene TRBJ2-7; a weak D match, TRBD2 (5 bases). The CDR3 length is 14 residues. Germline values: CDR1 SGHRS, CDR2 YFSETQ. V dropped 6 bases and J dropped 3 bases, with 16 bases sitting between them. CDR3 region: CASNAGSLGYEQYF. The CDR3 nucleotides read TGCGCCAGCAATGCTGGGAGTTTAGGCTACGAGCAGTACTTC. Filled out from reference TRBV5-1 and TRBJ2-7, the complete variable domain reads KAGVTQTPRYLIKTRGQQVTLSCSPISGHRSVSWYQQTPGQGLQFLFEYFSETQRNKGNFPGRFSGRQFSNSRSEMNVSTLELGDSALYLCASNAGSLGYEQYFGPGTRLTVT.

V is TRBV7-9 and J is TRBJ2-7; 9 bases align to TRBD2. V gave up 5 bases and J gave up 3 bases; unmatched junction bases: 5. CDR1 SEHNR and CDR2 FQNEAQ come from the germline V gene (reference sequence). This CDR3 has 14 residues. CDR3 DNA sequence: TGTGCCAGCAGCCCCGGACTAGCGAGCTACGAGCAGTACTTC. Translated: CASSPGLASYEQYF. Together with reference TRBV7-9 and TRBJ2-7, the CDR3 gives the full variable domain: DTGVSQNPRHKITKRGQNVTFRCDPISEHNRLYWYRQTLGQGPEFLTYFQNEAQLEKSRLLSDRFSAERPKGSFSTLEIQRTEQGDSAMYLCASSPGLASYEQYFGPGTRLTVT.

The rearrangement joins TRBV29-1 to TRBJ1-2, with 10 bases that match TRBD1. The V gene end was trimmed by 3 bases and the J gene end by 4 bases; junction bases not matched to a gene: 8. The CDR3 length is 15 residues. Germline assignment: CDR1 SQVTM and CDR2 ANQGSEA. The CDR3 nucleotides are TGCAGCGTTGAGATCGGACAGGGGGGGGTCTATGGCTACACCTTC. This codes for CSVEIGQGGVYGYTF.

The rearrangement links TRBV18 to TRBJ1-1; D is possibly TRBD1 (5 bases). The V and J ends lost 0 bases and 11 bases respectively, with 10 bases between them. Germline CDR1 is KGHSH and CDR2 is LQKENI. The CDR3 consists of 12 residues. CDR3 residues: CASSPPTRGAFF. The CDR3 coding sequence is TGTGCCAGCTCACCACCGACCCGGGGGGCTTTCTTT.

V gene TRBV6-5 combines with J gene TRBJ2-2; the match to TRBD1 covers 7 bases. The CDR3 is made up of 13 amino acids. Germline CDR1 and CDR2: MNHEY and SVGAGI. Trimming at V came to 8 bases and at J to 5 bases, leaving 5 bases not matched to a gene. This CDR3 is CASLLTGTGELFF. The CDR3 DNA sequence: TGTGCCAGCCTACTGACAGGGACCGGGGAGCTGTTTTTT.

V gene TRBV5-1 combines with J gene TRBJ2-1; 14 bases match TRBD2. Germline CDR1 SGHRS, CDR2 YFSETQ. The CDR3 is 17 amino acids. Trimming cost V 4 bases and J 0 bases; bases outside gene matches: 3. The chain's CDR3 is CASSPGLAGASYNEQFF. The CDR3 coding sequence is TGCGCCAGCAGCCCGGGACTAGCGGGAGCCTCCTACAATGAGCAGTTCTTC. Together with reference TRBV5-1 and TRBJ2-1, the CDR3 gives the full variable domain: KAGVTQTPRYLIKTRGQQVTLSCSPISGHRSVSWYQQTPGQGLQFLFEYFSETQRNKGNFPGRFSGRQFSNSRSEMNVSTLELGDSALYLCASSPGLAGASYNEQFFGPGTRLTVL.

The chain has TRBV19 and TRBJ2-7; possibly TRBD2 for D (6 bases). Trimming removed 4 bases from V and 3 bases from J, with 16 bases in between. The germline V gene has CDR1 LNHDA and CDR2 SQIVND (reference sequence). CDR3 size: 15 residues. The DNA for the CDR3 is TGTGCCAGTAGTACCCATCGCGGGGCCGACTACGAGCAGTACTTC. Encoded protein: CASSTHRGADYEQYF. Using reference TRBV19 and TRBJ2-7 for the parts outside the CDR3, the full variable domain is DGGITQSPKYLFRKEGQNVTLSCEQNLNHDAMYWYRQDPGQGLRLIYYSQIVNDFQKGDIAEGYSVSREKKESFPLTVTSAQKNPTAFYLCASSTHRGADYEQYFGPGTRLTVT.

The chain employs TRBV7-2 and TRBJ2-5, with 7 bases fitting TRBD1. Germline assignment: CDR1 SGHTA and CDR2 FQGNSA. This CDR3 contains 14 residues. The J segment lost 5 bases and the V segment lost 3 bases, leaving 6 bases of the junction unmatched. CDR3 bases: TGTGCCAGCAGCTTCCCGACAGGGTGGGAGACCCAGTACTTC. It codes for CASSFPTGWETQYF.

This clone has just one count. The chain has TRBV7-6 and TRBJ2-7; TRBD1 matches at 9 bases. The CDR3 is 14 residues long. The V gene end was trimmed by 4 bases and the J gene end by 5 bases; junction bases not matched to a gene: 6. In germline, CDR1 is SGHVS, CDR2 FNYEAQ. CDR3 nucleotide sequence: TGTGCCAGCAGCTCACCGGGACAGGGCGACGAGCAGTACTTC. Encoded protein: CASSSPGQGDEQYF.

V gene TRBV4-1 combines with J gene TRBJ2-1; maybe TRBD1 (6 bases). The V end was cut by 3 bases, the J end by 5 bases, with 17 bases between. This CDR3 has 16 residues. Per germline, CDR1 MGHRA and CDR2 YSYEKL. The CDR3 loop reads CASSQSDRLDHNEQFF. CDR3 bases: TGCGCCAGCAGCCAGTCGGACAGATTGGACCACAATGAGCAGTTCTTC.